This T cell receptor (beta chain) emerged from a study of shared clonotypes between healthy human individuals. This CDR3 is 16 amino acids long. Germline lookup yields CDR1 MGHRA and CDR2 YSYEKL. Sequenced by immunoSEQ multiplex PCR; TCRdb stores in-frame clones only, minus some. Among 650,000 to 700,000 clones listed, less than 95% were seen once. The sample was memory CD8+ T cells from PBMCs. As to subset: CD45RO+ cells pooled with CCR7-negative TemRA cells. The chain carries TRBV4-1 and TRBJ2-5; possibly TRBD2 for D (5 bases). The better agreement between TRBJ2-7 and the DNA end casts doubt on the J call. This receptor was obtained from a man younger than 35 in good health. Some clones in this sample may be carry-over from other donors' samples. DNA for the CDR3: TGCGCCAGCAGCCAGGACTCAGTGGAAGTCTCCTACGAGCAGTACTTC. Translating it yields CASSQDSVEVSYEQYF.